The source of this T cell receptor beta chain is a study of cytomegalovirus exposure and HLA in healthy donors. Overall study findings and caveats: In a later analysis, V- and J-gene trimming of beta chains associated with a DCLRE1C missense variant, replicated independently.

This clone came up once. No antigen is known for it. V was pared by 2 bases and J by 6 bases, with 14 bases between. The CDR3 totals 15 residues. Germline loops: CDR1 SGHRS, CDR2 YFSETQ. Vbeta (60) and Jbeta (13) primers were used in the PCR. Some clones are missing from TCRdb's copy, which holds only in-frame ones; the method was immunoSEQ multiplex PCR. The table includes around 200,000 clones, 60% to 80% detected once. The sequenced material came from PBMCs. This clonotype was obtained from a man aged 18 to 35 in good health and CMV-seronegative. The chain recombines TRBV5-1 with TRBJ2-2; weak D call: TRBD2 (5 bases). For the CDR3, the DNA is TGCGCCAGCAGCTTATCCGGGAAGGTCGCCGGGGAGCTGTTTTTT. Amino acid sequence: CASSLSGKVAGELFF.